The next 8 T cell receptor beta chains were all read from a single sample in a study of blood T cells in healthy people across ages. A second PCR of about 7 to 12 cycles used a sample-barcoded 5' primer and a J-beta primer mix. TCRdb passed the 5' RACE reads through MiXCR, listing each CDR3 protein once. The sample includes 850,000 or so distinct CDR3 sequences, under 30% of them seen just once. Sequencing was performed on blood. The receptors originated from a woman of 80 years or more in good health.

In its sample, this clonotype was seen a few times. Possible read error: a much larger clone is one base away. V gene TRBV12-3 or TRBV12-4 combines with J gene TRBJ2-4; possibly TRBD2 for D (5 bases). Trimming cost V 4 bases and J 8 bases, with 15 bases left between them. The CDR3 consists of 14 residues. The CDR3 loop is CASSWGERLDIQYF. The CDR3 DNA is TGTGCCAGCAGTTGGGGAGAAAGGCTGGACATTCAGTACTTC.

This clonotype was observed at least ten times. This chain joins TRBV4-1 and TRBJ2-5; D not certain. Trimming took 3 bases from V and 9 from J, leaving 20 bases between them. Germline V gene sequence: CDR1 MGHRA, CDR2 YSYEKL. CDR3 size: 15 residues. CDR3 sequence (DNA): TGCGCCAGCAGCCAGACTCAGGTGGATGGGTTCGCCCAGTACTTC. Its protein is CASSQTQVDGFAQYF.

This clonotype was counted many times. The chain carries TRBV7-2 and TRBJ2-5; 14 nucleotides line up with TRBD2. The junction had 4 bases not matched to a gene; V was cut back by 4 bases and J by 3 bases. Looked up from germline, CDR1 is SGHTA and CDR2 is FQGNSA. The CDR3 has 16 amino acids. CDR3 bases: TGTGCCAGCAGCTCCTCGACTAGCGGGGGGGAAGAGACCCAGTACTTC. Translating gives CASSSSTSGGEETQYF.

With regard to this clonotype: The junction does not match germline at one end; this may be a read error. J is TRBJ1-4 and V is TRBV7-2, with D perhaps TRBD1 (5 bases). Germline CDR1 SGHTA, CDR2 FQGNSA. The length of the CDR3 is 15 residues. In DNA, the CDR3 is TGTGCCAGCAGCCAAAGACAAGGGGTCTCGGAAAAACGGTTTTTT. Protein sequence: CASSQRQGVSEKRFF.

This clonotype came up many times. The chain couples TRBV18 to TRBJ1-2; unclear D gene. The CDR3 contains 12 residues. The V end lost 4 bases, the J end lost 2 bases, and 5 bases lay between the germline ends. Per the germline V gene, CDR1 is KGHSH and CDR2 is LQKENI. This CDR3 is CASSQVNYGYTF. Here the CDR3 DNA reads TGTGCCAGCTCACAGGTCAACTATGGCTACACCTTC.

This chain connects TRBV18 to TRBJ2-1; possibly TRBD2 for D (6 bases). The length of the CDR3 is 13 residues. Trimming shortened V by 1 base and J by 13 bases, and 14 bases separated the two germline ends. Per germline, CDR1 KGHSH and CDR2 LQKENI. CDR3 loop: CASSPQGGETQFF. CDR3 DNA sequence: TGTGCCAGCTCACCACAGGGAGGAGAGACCCAGTTCTTC.

This clonotype was detected only once. The J gene is TRBJ1-2, the V gene TRBV3-1; D gene uncertain. Trimming left V 3 bases short and J 3 bases short, with 11 bases between. The CDR3 has 14 residues. Germline values: CDR1 LGHDT, CDR2 YNNKEL (reference sequence). As DNA, the CDR3 is TGTGCCAGCAGCCAGTGCAGGACCCACTATGGCTACACCTTC. Residues: CASSQCRTHYGYTF.

The DNA of the CDR3 is TGTGCCAGCAGCTTAGAAGACAGGGGGTATTCCGAGCAGTACTTC. This sequence encodes CASSLEDRGYSEQYF. The V gene is TRBV7-8, the J gene TRBJ2-5; 9 bases are shared with TRBD1. Gene TRBJ2-7 matches the end of the DNA better, so the J call may be wrong. The CDR3 consists of 15 residues. Germline-derived CDR1 and CDR2 are SGHVS and FQNEAQ.